Below, one T cell receptor (beta chain) is given with its context. Its antigen is undetermined. The source of the sample is a study of OX40 agonist ivuxolimab in advanced cancers. Study-level information: Earlier treatment with anti-PD-1, anti-PD-L1 or anti-CTLA-4 was permitted, and roughly 40% had received some. Study-level findings and limits: Among the lowest peripheral clonal expansion occurred in 0.1-3.0 mg/kg partial responders.

Trimming took off 2 bases at V and 5 bases at J, with 13 bases between the two ends. Germline-derived CDR1 and CDR2 are MNHEY and SVGAGI. This CDR3 region has 14 residues. Some clones are missing from TCRdb's copy, which holds only in-frame ones; the method was immunoSEQ multiplex PCR. This table holds over 50,000 clones, about 85% found once. The chain employs TRBV6-5 and TRBJ2-7, with D possibly TRBD1 on 6 matching bases. Here the sequenced sample was CD4+ or CD8+ T cells sorted from blood, taken in a trial of the OX40 agonist ivuxolimab. The origin of this receptor is an adult with an advanced solid tumor such as melanoma, head and neck, liver or kidney cancer. The CDR3 nucleotides are TGTGCCAGCAGTTACAAAACAGGGAAGGACGAGCAGTACTTC. It codes for CASSYKTGKDEQYF.